This TCR beta chain was sequenced during a study of T cell repertoires in cytomegalovirus infection (dated by TCRdb to the late 2010s). About the full investigation: Donor HLA type was relevant to the analysis, as public TCR beta signatures indicated carriage of CMV infection together with the matching HLA type. Points the paper makes about the study in general: In the ex vivo response, HLA-C-restricted CMV-specific TCR beta clonotypes were dominant, and in two of eight donors the single most frequent clonotype came from this HLA-C-restricted group. In both this cohort and an independent roughly 330-donor cohort, the cumulative frequency of public TCR beta family members distinguished carriers of CMV infection plus the relevant HLA type.

The germline V gene encodes CDR1 MDHEN and CDR2 SYDVKM. After removal of 2 bases from V and 5 bases from J, the junction retains 6 bases not matched to a gene. From its cysteine to its phenylalanine, the CDR3 spans 14 amino acids. The CDR3 DNA has 42 bases and is translated from base 1. This clonotype was counted at least ten times. Its specific antigen is unknown. The input lacks base qualities; no much larger clone sits a single base away. Sequencing took place on an Illumina HiSeq 1500. The raw public reads went through TCRdb reprocessing: fastp at Q25, MiXCR clone calling, in-frame beta chains kept. Identical CDR3 protein sequences are pooled into one entry, listed with their most common genes and DNA. In this sample the table shows fewer than 200,000 distinct CDR3 sequences, roughly 9.8% of which occur a single time. The ten largest clones capture roughly 5.1% of the sample.

Sequenced sample: PBMCs. This TCR was sampled from a human donor in good health (CMV status not recorded). Some clones in this sample may be carry-over from other donors' samples. The chain joins TRBV28 to TRBJ2-7; TRBD2 matches 7 bases in the middle. The DNA is TGTGCCAGCAGTTTACTGGTAACTAGCGACGAGCAGTACTTC. Its protein reads: CASSLLVTSDEQYF.